This T cell receptor (beta chain) was captured in a study of cytomegalovirus exposure and HLA in healthy donors. Study results and caveats: Clonal expansion, a later analysis showed, was greater in HLA-associated TCR beta chains than in equally common others.

PCR used 60 Vbeta primers and 13 Jbeta primers. Assay used: immunoSEQ multiplex PCR; TCRdb lists only in-frame clones, some missing. The data contain approximately 170,000 clones, around 78% of them singletons. J gave up 7 bases and V 5 bases, and 8 bases lay outside the gene matches. Germline V gene sequence: CDR1 PRHDT, CDR2 FYEKMQ (reference sequence). The CDR3 runs to 15 residues. With regard to this clone: What it binds is not known.

This chain links TRBV13 with TRBJ2-2; 9 bases agree with TRBD1. This sequence was found in a man between 35 and 55 years old in good health and CMV-seronegative. Sequencing used PBMCs. The CDR3 reads CASSSWTGDGGELFF. The CDR3 region has the DNA TGTGCCAGCAGCAGTTGGACAGGGGATGGCGGGGAGCTGTTTTTT.